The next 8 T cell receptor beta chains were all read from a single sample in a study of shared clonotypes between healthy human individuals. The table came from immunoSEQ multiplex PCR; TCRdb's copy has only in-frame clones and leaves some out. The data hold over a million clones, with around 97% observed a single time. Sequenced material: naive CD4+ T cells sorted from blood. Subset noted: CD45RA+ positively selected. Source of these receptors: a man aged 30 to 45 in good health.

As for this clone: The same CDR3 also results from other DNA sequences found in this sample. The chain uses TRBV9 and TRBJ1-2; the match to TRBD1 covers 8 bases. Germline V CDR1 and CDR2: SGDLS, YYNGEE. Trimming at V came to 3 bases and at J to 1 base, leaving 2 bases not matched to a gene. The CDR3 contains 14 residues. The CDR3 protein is CASSAGQGNYGYTF. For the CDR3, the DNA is TGTGCCAGCAGCGCAGGACAGGGTAACTATGGCTACACCTTC.

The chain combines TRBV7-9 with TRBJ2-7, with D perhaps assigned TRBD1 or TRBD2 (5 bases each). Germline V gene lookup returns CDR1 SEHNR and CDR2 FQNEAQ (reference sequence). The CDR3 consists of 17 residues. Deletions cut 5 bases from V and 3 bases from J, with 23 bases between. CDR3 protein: CASSPGKRGLVVYEQYF. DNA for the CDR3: TGTGCCAGCAGCCCCGGGAAAAGGGGCTTGGTTGTCTACGAGCAGTACTTC.

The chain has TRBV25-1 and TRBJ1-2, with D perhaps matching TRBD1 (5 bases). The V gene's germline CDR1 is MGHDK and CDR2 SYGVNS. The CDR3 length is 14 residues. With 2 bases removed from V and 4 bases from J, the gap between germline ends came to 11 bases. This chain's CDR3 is CASSEPGQLYGYTF. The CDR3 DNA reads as TGTGCCAGCAGTGAACCCGGACAACTCTATGGCTACACCTTC.

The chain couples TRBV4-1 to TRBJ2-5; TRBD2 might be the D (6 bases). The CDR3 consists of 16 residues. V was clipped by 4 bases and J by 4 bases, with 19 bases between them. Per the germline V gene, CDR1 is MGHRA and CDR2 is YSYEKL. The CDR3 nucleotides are TGCGCCAGCAGCCCTACCGCAGGGAGGTCCGGAGAGACCCAGTACTTC. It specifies CASSPTAGRSGETQYF.

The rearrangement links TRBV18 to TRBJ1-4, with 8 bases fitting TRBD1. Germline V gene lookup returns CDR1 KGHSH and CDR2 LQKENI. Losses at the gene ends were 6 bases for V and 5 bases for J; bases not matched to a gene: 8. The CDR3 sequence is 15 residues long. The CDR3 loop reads CASSPGQGFNEKLFF. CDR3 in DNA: TGTGCCAGCTCTCCCGGACAGGGCTTCAATGAAAAACTGTTTTTT. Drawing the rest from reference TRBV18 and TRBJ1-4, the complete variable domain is NAGVMQNPRHLVRRRGQEARLRCSPMKGHSHVYWYRQLPEEGLKFMVYLQKENIIDESGMPKERFSAEFPKEGPSILRIQQVVRGDSAAYFCASSPGQGFNEKLFFGSGTQLSVL.

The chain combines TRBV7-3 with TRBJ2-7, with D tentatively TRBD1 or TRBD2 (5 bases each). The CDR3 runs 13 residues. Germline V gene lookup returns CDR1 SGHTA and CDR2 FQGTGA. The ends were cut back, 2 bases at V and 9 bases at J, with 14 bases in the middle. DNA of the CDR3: TGTGCCAGCAGCTTAGACGTCGGGGCCCTGCAGTACTTC. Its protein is CASSLDVGALQYF. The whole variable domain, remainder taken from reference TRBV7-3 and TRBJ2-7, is GAGVSQTPSNKVTEKGKYVELRCDPISGHTALYWYRQSLGQGPEFLIYFQGTGAADDSGLPNDRFFAVRPEGSVSTLKIQRTERGDSAVYLCASSLDVGALQYFGPGTRLTVT.

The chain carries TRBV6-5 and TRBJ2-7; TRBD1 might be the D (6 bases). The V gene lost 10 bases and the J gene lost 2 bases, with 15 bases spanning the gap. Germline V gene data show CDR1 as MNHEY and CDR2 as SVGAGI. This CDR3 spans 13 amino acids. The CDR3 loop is CATKKPGAYEQYF. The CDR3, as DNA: TGTGCCACTAAGAAGCCAGGGGCCTACGAGCAGTACTTC.

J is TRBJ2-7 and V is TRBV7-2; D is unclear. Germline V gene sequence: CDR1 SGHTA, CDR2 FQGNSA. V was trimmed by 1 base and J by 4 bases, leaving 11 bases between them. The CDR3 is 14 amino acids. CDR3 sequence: CASSLEFGFYEQYF. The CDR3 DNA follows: TGTGCCAGCAGCTTAGAATTTGGGTTTTACGAGCAGTACTTC.